The next 31 T cell receptor beta chains were all read from a single sample in a study of tumor and adjacent non-tumor tissue in lung cancer. This sample's RNA came from whole unsorted tissue. More than 3 cm separated this lung sample from the edge of the tumor. A modified ARM-PCR protocol with three rounds of nested PCR amplified TCRbeta. TCRdb redid the calling of the multiplex PCR reads with MiXCR, one entry per CDR3 protein. Of around 39,000 distinct CDR3 sequences in the sample, more than 50% are singletons; the top ten hold under 50%. The sequenced sample was distant non-tumor lung tissue. The receptors originated from a man aged 45-65 years with non-small cell lung cancer.

As regards this clonotype: Given a much more abundant clone one base away, this may be a read error. The chain combines TRBV12-3 or TRBV12-4 with TRBJ2-7; D is uncertain. V lost 2 bases and J 6 bases, leaving 17 bases between the germline ends. The length of the CDR3 is 15 residues. CDR3 amino acids: CASSLMARSRGEQYF. The DNA of the CDR3 is TGTGCCAGCAGTTTAATGGCGAGATCGCGAGGCGAGCAGTACTTC.

For this clonotype: This clone may be a read error of a much larger clone one base away. The chain has TRBV6-6 and TRBJ1-5; TRBD1 is a possible D gene (5 bases). The CDR3 length is 12 residues. Germline lookup yields CDR1 MNHNY and CDR2 SVGAGI (reference sequence). DNA of the CDR3: TGTGTCGGAGGACACTCCAATCAGCCCCAGCATTTT. It yields the protein CVGGHSNQPQHF.

This clonotype was recorded a few times. A much larger clone lies one base from this, so it may be a read error. The V call is TRBV6-6, the J call TRBJ2-1; 12 bases fit TRBD1. Per germline, CDR1 MNHNY and CDR2 SVGAGI (reference sequence). This CDR3 comprises 16 residues. CDR3 sequence reads: CARSYSAGQGAIEQFF. The CDR3 region has the DNA TGTGCCAGGAGTTACTCCGCGGGACAGGGGGCCATTGAGCAGTTCTTC.

This clonotype was recorded a few times. This could be a read error, since a much larger clone is one nucleotide away. The J gene is TRBJ2-3, the V gene TRBV4-1; 12 bases map to TRBD2. The CDR3 is made up of 17 amino acids. The germline CDR1 and CDR2 sequences are MGHRA and YSYEKL. CDR3 sequence: CTSSQRTSGASTDTQYF. The CDR3 nucleotides are TGCACCAGCAGCCAACGGACTAGCGGGGCTAGCACAGATACGCAGTATTTT.

The V gene is TRBV18, the J gene TRBJ2-2; D might be TRBD1 or TRBD2, each matching 5 bases. Per germline, CDR1 KGHSH and CDR2 LQKENI. The V end lost 4 bases, the J end lost 1 base, and 19 bases lay between the germline ends. The CDR3 extends over 18 amino acids. The chain's CDR3 is CASSRTPPEGRNTGELFF. CDR3 nucleotides: TGTGCCAGCTCACGGACCCCCCCCGAGGGGCGGAACACCGGGGAGCTGTTTTTT. Together with reference TRBV18 and TRBJ2-2, the CDR3 gives the full variable domain: NAGVMQNPRHLVRRRGQEARLRCSPMKGHSHVYWYRQLPEEGLKFMVYLQKENIIDESGMPKERFSAEFPKEGPSILRIQQVVRGDSAAYFCASSRTPPEGRNTGELFFGEGSRLTVL.

The chain joins TRBV7-9 to TRBJ2-7; 10 bases line up with TRBD2. Germline assignment: CDR1 SEHNR and CDR2 FQNEAQ (reference sequence). The CDR3 is 15 residues long. V lost 1 base, J lost 3 bases, and 3 bases stayed unmatched. CDR3 nucleotide sequence: TGTGCCAGCAGCTTAGGGCTAGCGGGAGTCTACGAGCAGTACTTC. Protein product: CASSLGLAGVYEQYF.

This clonotype was seen only a few times. The chain couples TRBV7-9 to TRBJ1-2, with a tentative D call TRBD1 (6 bases). The CDR3 is made up of 15 amino acids. The germline V gene encodes CDR1 SEHNR and CDR2 FQNEAQ (reference sequence). The V end lost 7 bases, the J end lost 0 bases, and 15 bases lay between the germline ends. Written as DNA, the CDR3 is TGTGCCAGCAACTCAGCGGACAGACCTAACTATGGCTACACCTTC. Its translation: CASNSADRPNYGYTF.

A word on this clonotype: Lacking the conserved final phenylalanine or tryptophan, this CDR3 likely reflects a read error. The V gene is TRBV30, the J gene TRBJ2-1; TRBD1 matches at 11 bases. The CDR3 is 15 amino acids. CDR1 GTSNPN and CDR2 SVGIG come from the germline V gene (reference sequence). The V and J ends lost 3 bases and 3 bases, in that order; junction bases with no gene match: 4. Here the CDR3 DNA reads TGTGCCTGGAGCCCCGGGACAGGGGGCTACAATGAGCAGTTCTTA. Translation gives CAWSPGTGGYNEQFL.

Note on this clonotype: Lacking the conserved final phenylalanine or tryptophan, this CDR3 likely reflects a read error. The V and J genes are TRBV28 and TRBJ2-5; D may be TRBD1 (6 bases). The CDR3 is 17 amino acids. V was clipped by 2 bases and J by 1 base, with 17 bases between them. Germline CDR1 reads MDHEN; CDR2 reads SYDVKM. The CDR3 here is CASSLNRQVRSQETQYL. The CDR3, as DNA: TGTGCCAGCAGTTTAAACCGACAGGTTAGGTCCCAAGAGACCCAGTACTTG.

Concerning this clonotype: Given a much more abundant clone one base away, this may be a read error. This chain joins TRBV6-1 and TRBJ2-3; TRBD1 aligns across 7 bases. The CDR3 sequence is 15 residues long. Germline V gives CDR1 MNHNS, CDR2 SASEGT. Written as DNA, the CDR3 is TGTGTCAGCAGCAGACAGGGCGCGAGCACAGATACGCAGTATTTT. This codes for CVSSRQGASTDTQYF.

This clonotype was counted many times. The chain employs TRBV25-1 and TRBJ2-1, with 9 nucleotides matching TRBD2. Germline V gives CDR1 MGHDK, CDR2 SYGVNS. V lost 6 bases, J lost 3 bases, and 9 bases stayed unmatched. This CDR3 has 16 residues. In nucleotides, the CDR3 is TGTGCCAGCAGCCGACTAGCGGAAGATTACTACAATGAGCAGTTCTTC. It codes for CASSRLAEDYYNEQFF.

This clonotype has a count of ten or more. The chain joins TRBV29-1 to TRBJ2-1; 12 positions match TRBD1. CDR3 length: 18 residues. Losses at the gene ends were 6 bases for V and 3 bases for J; bases not matched to a gene: 15. Germline V CDR1 and CDR2: SQVTM, ANQGSEA. CDR3 in DNA: TGCAGCGTGGGGGGGGGCACCGGGACAGGGGGCCTCTACAATGAGCAGTTCTTC. Protein sequence: CSVGGGTGTGGLYNEQFF.

The rearrangement uses TRBV11-2 and TRBJ1-6; 7 bases match TRBD1. Germline CDR1 is SGHAT and CDR2 is FQNNGV. The CDR3 length is 15 residues. J gave up 7 bases and V 5 bases, and 8 bases lay outside the gene matches. In DNA, the CDR3 is TGTGCCAGCAGCGGGGACAGTGGGGCGAATTCACCCCTCCACTTT. This sequence encodes CASSGDSGANSPLHF.

About this clonotype itself: No conserved phenylalanine or tryptophan is present at the end of the CDR3, so a read error is the likely explanation. The V gene is TRBV29-1, the J gene TRBJ2-7, with no clear D. The CDR3 is 12 amino acids. Germline V gene sequence: CDR1 SQVTM, CDR2 ANQGSEA. Here the CDR3 DNA reads TGCAGTATTGAAGGAGAGGCTGACGAGCAGTACTTA. Its protein is CSIEGEADEQYL.

This chain connects TRBV29-1 to TRBJ2-3; 7 nucleotides agree with TRBD1. V was clipped by 8 bases and J by 1 base; unmatched bases: 6. In germline, CDR1 is SQVTM, CDR2 ANQGSEA. The CDR3 length is 13 residues. The CDR3 DNA sequence: TGCAGCATCAACGGACAGGGCACAGATACGCAGTATTTT. Protein sequence: CSINGQGTDTQYF.

A remark on this clonotype: This likely comes from a read error, as the CDR3 has no conserved phenylalanine or tryptophan at its end. The chain employs TRBV11-3 and TRBJ1-5; 7 bases agree with TRBD1. The CDR3 is made up of 14 amino acids. From germline, CDR1 is SGHNT and CDR2 YENEEA. The CDR3 DNA sequence: TGTGCCGGCAGCTTAGACAGGGTCAATGAGCCCCAGCATTCT. Protein product: CAGSLDRVNEPQHS.

This clonotype is medium-sized (0.01 to 0.1%). The chain employs TRBV11-2 and TRBJ2-7; D is perhaps TRBD1 or TRBD2 (5 bases each). The length of the CDR3 is 15 residues. Per the germline V gene, CDR1 is SGHAT and CDR2 is FQNNGV. The ends were cut back, 2 bases at V and 5 bases at J, with 16 bases in the middle. The CDR3 coding sequence is TGTGCCAGCAGCTTAACGCCCGCCAGGGACGACGAGCAGTACTTC. Its translation is CASSLTPARDDEQYF. Looking up the rest from reference TRBV11-2 and TRBJ2-7 gives the full variable domain: EAGVAQSPRYKIIEKRQSVAFWCNPISGHATLYWYQQILGQGPKLLIQFQNNGVVDDSQLPKDRFSAERLKGVDSTLKIQPAKLEDSAVYLCASSLTPARDDEQYFGPGTRLTVT.

The rearrangement uses TRBV20-1 and TRBJ2-7; perhaps D is TRBD1 or TRBD2 (6 bases each). Germline loops: CDR1 DFQATT, CDR2 SNEGSKA (reference sequence). The CDR3 extends over 15 amino acids. Trimming cost V 6 bases and J 2 bases, with 20 bases left between them. CDR3 protein: CSAEAGTWEAYEQYF. In DNA, the CDR3 is TGCAGTGCCGAAGCAGGGACATGGGAGGCCTACGAGCAGTACTTC.

This clonotype has just one count. The final CDR3 position lacks the conserved phenylalanine or tryptophan, pointing to a likely read error. The DNA is omitted, as the CDR3 cannot be located on it reliably, and the CDR3 follows TCRdb's listing. This chain joins TRBV11-2 and TRBJ2-7; the D segment call TRBD1 is taken from the table without a DNA check. The CDR3 is 14 residues long, ends included. Looked up from germline, CDR1 is SGHAT and CDR2 is FQNNGV. The chain's CDR3 is CANTTEGASYEQYS.

About this clonotype: An end of the junction does not agree with germline; a read error may underlie this. This chain joins TRBV29-1 and TRBJ2-1; the D gene is possibly TRBD2 (5 bases). The CDR3 loop spans 10 amino acids. Per the germline V gene, CDR1 is SQVTM and CDR2 is ANQGSEA. The CDR3 is CSVPGLARHF. DNA of the CDR3: TGCAGCGTTCCTGGGCTAGCAAGGCATTTC.

Note on this clonotype: At one end the junction does not follow the germline gene, possibly because of a read error. The chain uses TRBV12-3 or TRBV12-4 and TRBJ2-2; TRBD2 might be the D (5 bases). The CDR3 sequence is 14 residues long. CDR3 sequence reads: CASSFQRNTGELSF. The DNA of the CDR3 is TGTGCCAGCAGTTTTCAGAGGAACACCGGGGAGCTGTCTTTT.

Note on this clonotype: The CDR3 does not end in the conserved phenylalanine or tryptophan, so this is likely a read error. The limits of the CDR3 on the DNA are not certain, so only TCRdb's listed CDR3 is given. This chain connects TRBV11-2 to TRBJ2-3; TRBD2, as called in the table, went unchecked against the DNA. The CDR3 spans 12 residues, counting both ends. Germline values: CDR1 SGHAT, CDR2 FQNNGV. This CDR3 reads CASSFPGLVRNS.

This clonotype was counted a few times. A read error may explain this, as a much larger clone is one base away. The V gene is TRBV20-1, the J gene TRBJ1-5; unclear D gene. Trimming cost V 6 bases and J 7 bases, with 16 bases left between them. The CDR3 sequence is 13 residues long. Per germline, CDR1 DFQATT and CDR2 SNEGSKA (reference sequence). The CDR3 bases are TGCAGTGCCGCGGCGGTCGGTGGGCAGCCCCAGCATTTT. Protein: CSAAAVGGQPQHF.

This clonotype was counted at least ten times. J is TRBJ2-2 and V is TRBV29-1, with no clear D. This CDR3 contains 13 residues. With 1 base removed from V and 5 bases from J, the gap between germline ends came to 8 bases. Per the germline V gene, CDR1 is SQVTM and CDR2 is ANQGSEA. The CDR3 region is CSVEGLGTGELFF. The CDR3 bases are TGCAGCGTTGAAGGCTTAGGGACCGGGGAGCTGTTTTTT.

A note on this clonotype: One end of the junction does not line up with germline, which may come from a read error. The chain has TRBV5-6 and TRBJ2-2; weak D call: TRBD2 (5 bases). Looked up from germline, CDR1 is SGHDT and CDR2 is YYEEEE. The CDR3 totals 14 residues. The CDR3 region is CASSFTRNIGELFF. CDR3 coding DNA: TGTGCCAGCAGCTTTACCCGTAACATCGGGGAGTTGTTTTTT.

In this sample, this clonotype turned up a few times. At one end the junction does not follow the germline gene, possibly because of a read error. V usage is TRBV12-3 or TRBV12-4 and J usage is TRBJ2-2; D unclear. The CDR3 totals 16 residues. CDR3 DNA sequence: TGTGTCAGCAGTTTTGCCGGTTCTACGAACACCGGGGAGCTGTTTTTT. Amino acid sequence: CVSSFAGSTNTGELFF.

This clonotype occurred once. Since a much larger clone is just one base distant, this may be a read error. This chain joins TRBV14 and TRBJ2-3; D is uncertain. CDR1 and CDR2 (germline): SGHDN, FVKESK. Trimming pared 1 base from V and 5 bases from J, leaving 13 bases between. The CDR3 has 15 amino acids. CDR3 in amino acids: CASSQAQARLDTQYF. CDR3 DNA: TGTGCCAGCAGCCAAGCGCAGGCCCGGTTAGATACGCAGTATTTT.

The genes are TRBV25-1 and TRBJ1-3; no clear D. This CDR3 region has 13 residues. Trimming removed 7 bases from V and 4 bases from J, with 11 bases in between. In germline, CDR1 is MGHDK, CDR2 SYGVNS. The CDR3 nucleotides read TGTGCCAGCAAGAGGAACGCCGGAAACACCATATATTTT. Translating it yields CASKRNAGNTIYF.

The chain combines TRBV6-5 with TRBJ2-1, with a weak D call TRBD1 (6 bases). The CDR3 has 13 amino acids. Germline CDR1 reads MNHEY; CDR2 reads SVGAGI. Trimming cost V 8 bases and J 6 bases, with 14 bases left between them. The CDR3 sequence is CASVPDSPNEQFF. The CDR3 DNA sequence: TGTGCCAGCGTCCCGGACAGCCCCAATGAGCAGTTCTTC.

Note on this clonotype: At one end the junction does not follow the germline gene, possibly because of a read error. The chain couples TRBV10-1 to TRBJ2-2; D might be TRBD2 (5 bases). Germline V gives CDR1 WNHNN, CDR2 SYGVQD (reference sequence). This CDR3 has 13 residues. The CDR3 loop reads CAGSISGTGEPFF. CDR3 DNA: TGCGCCGGCAGTATAAGCGGCACCGGGGAGCCGTTTTTT.

As regards this clonotype: The conserved closing phenylalanine or tryptophan is absent in this CDR3, likely reflecting a read error. The V gene is TRBV2, the J gene TRBJ1-2, with D unresolved. This CDR3 contains 12 residues. Germline assignment: CDR1 SNHLY and CDR2 FYNNEI. Trimming took off 5 bases at V and 8 bases at J, with 12 bases between the two ends. The DNA of the CDR3 is TGTGCCAGCAGTCGGGGAGCTTTGGGCTACACCTTA. Its translation is CASSRGALGYTL.